This T cell receptor (beta chain) was captured in a study of T cell responses to AZD1222 COVID-19 vaccine. Study-wide results and caveats: Without day 14 samples, only post-peak T cell repertoires were studied. Nearly half of the spike-specific TCRs reportedly recognize variant regions that carry no mutations. Females made up more of the donors, who were largely white British, and clonal diversity may have come out too low.

The V and J ends lost 10 bases and 1 base respectively, with 11 bases between them. The CDR3 totals 13 residues. With regard to this clone: Its matching antigen is unknown.

Here immunoSEQ multiplex PCR was the method, and the copy in TCRdb shows in-frame clones only, minus some. The repertoire holds tens of thousands of clones, with 70% to 90% as singletons. This sample comprised peripheral blood, obtained on day 0 of AZD1222 vaccination. This receptor was taken from an adult in good health. The chain joins TRBV12-3 or TRBV12-4 to TRBJ2-1; D uncertain. CDR3 sequence (DNA): TGTGCCACCGAGGTCAGGTCCTACAATGAGCAGTTCTTC. It translates to CATEVRSYNEQFF.